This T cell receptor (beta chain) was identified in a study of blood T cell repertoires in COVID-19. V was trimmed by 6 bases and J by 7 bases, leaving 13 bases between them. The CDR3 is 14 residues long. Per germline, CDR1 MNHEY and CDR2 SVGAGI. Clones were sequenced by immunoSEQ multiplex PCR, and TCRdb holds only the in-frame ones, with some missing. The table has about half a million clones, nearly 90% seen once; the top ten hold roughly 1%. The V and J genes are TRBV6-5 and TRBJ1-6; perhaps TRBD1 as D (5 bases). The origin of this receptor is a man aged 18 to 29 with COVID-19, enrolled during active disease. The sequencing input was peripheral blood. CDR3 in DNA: TGTGCCAGCAGAGGGGATACGGTAAATTCACCCCTCCACTTT. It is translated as CASRGDTVNSPLHF.